This TCR beta chain was sequenced during a study of T-cell memory formation after mild COVID-19. The overall study: Largely donor-specific TCR clusters were found.

The CDR3 has 13 residues. The V end lost 4 bases, the J end lost 5 bases, and 11 bases lay between the germline ends. The germline CDR1 and CDR2 sequences are LNHDA and SQIVND (reference sequence). This clonotype was seen repeatedly, ten times or more. Its target is unknown. In TCRdb, the 5' RACE reads were re-called with MiXCR into one record per CDR3 protein. The sample contains 200,000 to 300,000 distinct CDR3 sequences, 15% to 20% of which appear only once. Study-wide findings and caveats: Researchers could not confirm that second-wave clones peaking on day 37 targeted SARS-CoV-2. From day 15 to 85, contracting clones were balanced between CD4 and CD8, whereas later expanders leaned toward CD4+.

This sequence joins TRBV19 and TRBJ2-5, with a weak D call TRBD2 (5 bases). The material sequenced was PBMCs or a T cell subset sorted from them (not recorded which). The clonotype was recovered from a man younger than 35 who had mild COVID-19 (a few samples of this study predate the infection). Cell type and time point are not known. Here the CDR3 DNA reads TGTGCCAGTAGTACAACCCAGCGGGAGACCCAGTACTTC. Translating gives CASSTTQRETQYF.